This is a list of T cell receptor beta chains from one sample in a study of response to subunit inactivated influenza vaccine. MiXCR, run by TCRdb on the RT-PCR reads, gives a single entry per CDR3 protein. The repertoire holds a few hundred thousand distinct CDR3 sequences, about 11% seen once, with approximately 10% in the top ten. The sample was also linked to a second study, of T cells expressing NK-cell markers.

Sequencing used PBMCs from blood, obtained on the day of vaccination. These receptors were obtained from a man aged 50-60 years who received an inactivated influenza vaccine. The conserved cysteine and the conserved F or W are not part of the CDR3 here. For some rows the clone size is stated as once, few or many, or as a class when expanded; others skip it.

v_gene	abundance	CDR3aa
TRBV27	few	ASSFAGMGSPLH
TRBV18	few	ASSPPMHTGELF
TRBV6-1	NA	ASSEQAASNQPQH
TRBV5-1	NA	ASGTGKGGGETQY
TRBV7-9	few	ASSPLTGRFQETQY
TRBV28	few	ASRSGTSGSASTDTQY
TRBV28	NA	ASSTDRSNEKLF
TRBV5-1	many	ASSLRGENTGELF
TRBV15	NA	ATSRDLTGNEQY
TRBV7-9	NA	ASSSSWGAETQY
TRBV7-9	NA	ASSFLRAPGGADTQY
TRBV12-3/TRBV12-4	few	ASIGGGPEAF
TRBV14	NA	ASSQEGLGRTQY
TRBV5-1	few	ASSGSGKNTEAF
TRBV4-1	NA	ASSQSPLEGRPLVGQY
TRBV4-3	few	ASSQASSGETQY
TRBV27	few	ASSYPLSYEQY
TRBV2	many	ASKRGDQPQH
TRBV20-1	NA	SARDATESYEQY
TRBV6-1	few	ASSTTTTVPQETQY
TRBV7-2	NA	ASSLGGAANGKLF
TRBV29-1	NA	SVVGGNIQY
TRBV4-3	few	ASSQDVQGRQF
TRBV9	NA	ASSLRMGEISYNEQF
TRBV20-1	few	SAGQGATDTQY
TRBV20-1	few	SAQRDFRVGETQY
TRBV7-2	few	ASSLTSGTGVQTQY
TRBV29-1	NA	SVEGGGKGYNEQF
TRBV29-1	NA	SVVGGWGNEQF
TRBV29-1	NA	SVSGTGDGYT
TRBV5-4	NA	ASSPGRTEY
TRBV12-3/TRBV12-4	NA	ASSARDLNTGELF
TRBV7-2	NA	ASSLGTSGRSEQF
TRBV12-3/TRBV12-4	few	ASGVVYEQY
TRBV6-5	NA	ASSNHPIGGRRFYGYT
TRBV10-3	NA	AISSLLSSPLH
TRBV7-9	NA	ASSVGGLHQPQH
TRBV12-3/TRBV12-4	NA	ASTRPGLAFNEQF
TRBV7-2	NA	ASSFGGGDTEAF
TRBV9	NA	ASSYGAGGSGGNTIY